This is a list of T cell receptor beta chains from one sample in a study of T cells in Graves' hyperthyroidism and ophthalmopathy. TCRdb redid the calling of the multiplex PCR reads with MiXCR, one entry per CDR3 protein. This repertoire shows 550,000 to 850,000 distinct CDR3 sequences, roughly a sixth found once; its top ten account for approximately 16%. Sequencing used blood. The receptor source for this set is a woman in her forties or fifties with Graves' hyperthyroidism that later progressed to Graves' ophthalmopathy. Both conserved end residues are part of each CDR3. The order of the fields is J gene, V gene, D gene, clone size, CDR3 DNA, CDR3 protein. D genes are given only for firm matches. For some rows the clone size is stated as once, few or many, or as a class when expanded; others skip it.

TRBJ1-3 | TRBV11-2 | . | . | TGTGCCAGCAGCAAACTAGCTCCCCCGGGACCCCAGAGCTCTGGAAACACCATATATTTT | CASSKLAPPGPQSSGNTIYF
TRBJ2-5 | TRBV20-1 | . | many | TGCAGTGCTACCTGGACGGTTCAAGAGACCCAGTACTTC | CSATWTVQETQYF
TRBJ2-2 | TRBV5-1 | . | many | TGCGCCAGCAGCCGCCGTCTAGGGTCGAACACCGGGGAGCTGTTTTTT | CASSRRLGSNTGELFF
TRBJ2-1 | TRBV20-1 | TRBD2 | many | TGCAGCGAGCACCTCGCGGGGGTGGGTGAGCAGTTCTTC | CSEHLAGVGEQFF
TRBJ1-1 | TRBV2 | . | many | TGTGCCAGCAGTGATCCCTTAGGTCCTAACACTGAAGCTTTCTTT | CASSDPLGPNTEAFF
TRBJ2-7 | TRBV6-1 | TRBD2 | . | TGTGCCAGCAGTGAACAACTAGCGGGGGTTTTTATCGGTAGCGAGCAGTACTTC | CASSEQLAGVFIGSEQYF
TRBJ1-5 | TRBV3-1 | . | . | TGTGCCAGCAGCCAAGAGCCGGGGGCGGTAGGCAATCAGCCCCAGCATTTT | CASSQEPGAVGNQPQHF
TRBJ1-3 | TRBV10-2 | TRBD1 | few | TGCGCCAGCAGTGAGGTCAGGGGGCTTGCTGGAAACACCATATATTTT | CASSEVRGLAGNTIYF
TRBJ2-3 | TRBV2 | . | many | TGTGCCAGCAGTGAAGAAGGTGCGGGTTGGGATACGCAGTATTTT | CASSEEGAGWDTQYF
TRBJ2-7 | TRBV6-1 | TRBD1 | many | TGTGCCAGCAGTACCGGGACAGGGGATCGCGAGCAGTACTTC | CASSTGTGDREQYF
TRBJ1-4 | TRBV7-9 | . | many | TGTGCCAGCAACCGGGACCCGCTTGAAAAACTGTTTTTT | CASNRDPLEKLFF
TRBJ2-1 | TRBV6-1 | TRBD2 | . | TGTGCCAGCAGTAAACAAGCGGGGCTTACCTACAATGAGCAGTTCTTC | CASSKQAGLTYNEQFF
TRBJ2-7 | TRBV6-2/TRBV6-3 | . | . | TGTGCCAGCAGTTACTCGCGGAGGGGTTCCCTATACGAGCAGTACTTC | CASSYSRRGSLYEQYF
TRBJ1-1 | TRBV28 | . | . | TGTGCCAGCAGACAAAGGGGGGTGGCCCCTCCTGAAGCTTTCTTT | CASRQRGVAPPEAFF
TRBJ2-4 | TRBV7-4 | . | . | TGTGCCAGCAGCCCAGCTCCGAAGGATTTGATCTACATTCAGTACTTC | CASSPAPKDLIYIQYF
TRBJ2-5 | TRBV11-1 | . | few | TGTGCCAGCAGCTTAGCCACTGGCGGGACGGGTGAGACCCAGTACTTC | CASSLATGGTGETQYF
TRBJ2-5 | TRBV20-1 | . | . | TGCAGTGCGGGACACCTCCAAGAGACCCAGTACTTC | CSAGHLQETQYF
TRBJ1-1 | TRBV7-2 | . | many | TGTGCCAGCAGCTTAAGGGACACTGAAGCTTTCTTT | CASSLRDTEAFF